The 24 T cell receptor beta chains reported below all come from one sample, sequenced in a study of shared clonotypes between healthy human individuals. TCRdb's table, derived via immunoSEQ multiplex PCR, lists solely in-frame clones and lacks some. The sample lists under 1,900,000 clones, 98% occurring once. Sequencing input: naive CD4+ T cells sorted from blood. Subset noted: CD45RA+ positively selected. The receptors were sampled from a man aged 25 to 40 in good health.

The chain carries TRBV7-9 and TRBJ1-3; D remains unclear. The V end was cut by 5 bases, the J end by 5 bases, with 10 bases between. The germline V gene encodes CDR1 SEHNR and CDR2 FQNEAQ (reference sequence). The CDR3 sequence is 13 residues long. DNA for the CDR3: TGTGCCAGCAGCCTAACGGGAAGAAACACCATATATTTT. Translation gives CASSLTGRNTIYF.

The chain couples TRBV30 to TRBJ2-1, with 8 bases lining up with TRBD1. Per the germline V gene, CDR1 is GTSNPN and CDR2 is SVGIG (reference sequence). The length of the CDR3 is 15 residues. V gave up 8 bases and J gave up 3 bases; unmatched junction bases: 12. The DNA for the CDR3 is TGTGCCCGCACCCAGGCAGGGGGCGGCTACAATGAGCAGTTCTTC. Translated, it gives CARTQAGGGYNEQFF.

The gene calls are TRBV7-2 and TRBJ2-2; maybe TRBD2 (5 bases). V dropped 2 bases and J dropped 5 bases, with 15 bases sitting between them. The CDR3 has 16 residues. CDR1 SGHTA and CDR2 FQGNSA come from the germline V gene. CDR3 amino acids: CASSLSQRSTTGELFF. DNA for the CDR3: TGTGCCAGCAGCTTAAGCCAGCGGTCAACAACCGGGGAGCTGTTTTTT. Looking up the rest from reference TRBV7-2 and TRBJ2-2 gives the full variable domain: GAGVSQSPSNKVTEKGKDVELRCDPISGHTALYWYRQSLGQGLEFLIYFQGNSAPDKSGLPSDRFSAERTGGSVSTLTIQRTQQEDSAVYLCASSLSQRSTTGELFFGEGSRLTVL.

CDR3 nucleotide sequence: TGTGCCAGCAGCTTAGAAGGGCTCACAGATACGCAGTATTTT. This gives the protein CASSLEGLTDTQYF. The chain combines TRBV7-9 with TRBJ2-3, with no clear D. In germline, CDR1 is SEHNR, CDR2 FQNEAQ (reference sequence). This CDR3 region has 14 residues. Trimming cost V 1 base and J 2 bases, with 7 bases left between them.

V gene TRBV7-9 combines with J gene TRBJ2-1, with 11 bases that match TRBD2. The V segment lost 2 bases and the J segment 7 bases; nucleotides outside the gene matches: 13. The germline gives CDR1 SEHNR, CDR2 FQNEAQ (reference sequence). The CDR3 runs 18 residues. CDR3 amino acids: CASSLRGIAGGRLNEQFF. In DNA, the CDR3 is TGTGCCAGCAGCTTAAGGGGGATAGCGGGAGGGAGACTGAATGAGCAGTTCTTC. Full variable domain (rest looked up from reference TRBV7-9 and TRBJ2-1): DTGVSQNPRHKITKRGQNVTFRCDPISEHNRLYWYRQTLGQGPEFLTYFQNEAQLEKSRLLSDRFSAERPKGSFSTLEIQRTEQGDSAMYLCASSLRGIAGGRLNEQFFGPGTRLTVL.

The chain links TRBV9 to TRBJ2-3; possibly TRBD2 for D (6 bases). The CDR3 has 14 residues. The germline V gene has CDR1 SGDLS and CDR2 YYNGEE. Between the trimmed V and J ends, which lost 4 bases and 1 base, there was a span of 10 bases. In DNA, the CDR3 is TGTGCCAGCAGCCTAGCGTTGGGCACAGATACGCAGTATTTT. It yields the protein CASSLALGTDTQYF.

The chain has TRBV10-3 and TRBJ2-1; D not certain. This CDR3 contains 15 residues. Germline CDR1 reads ENHRY; CDR2 reads SYGVKD. V was shortened by 3 bases and J by 4 bases, with 13 bases between the two germline ends. The CDR3 loop is CAISEKLTVYNEQFF. The CDR3 region has the DNA TGTGCCATCAGTGAAAAGTTGACCGTATACAATGAGCAGTTCTTC.

This chain joins TRBV6-1 and TRBJ2-7, with TRBD2 as a possible D gene (5 bases). The CDR3 runs to 14 residues. The germline V gene has CDR1 MNHNS and CDR2 SASEGT. V was trimmed by 7 bases and J by 2 bases, leaving 15 bases between them. This CDR3 reads CASTRTQTTYEQYF. In DNA form, the CDR3 reads TGTGCCAGCACACGGACCCAGACTACCTACGAGCAGTACTTC.

The V call is TRBV6-5, the J call TRBJ2-5; D may be TRBD1 (6 bases). V lost 5 bases, J lost 7 bases, and 11 bases lay in between. Germline V lookup: CDR1 MNHEY, CDR2 SVGAGI. The CDR3 is 12 residues long. The CDR3: CASSTTGRTQYF. CDR3 DNA: TGTGCCAGCAGTACTACAGGGAGGACCCAGTACTTC.

The CDR3 DNA reads TGTGCCAGCAGCGAAAGCGGGACTAGCACAGATACGCAGTATTTT. Protein sequence: CASSESGTSTDTQYF. The V and J genes are TRBV11-2 and TRBJ2-3; 7 bases align to TRBD2. Germline V CDR1 and CDR2: SGHAT, FQNNGV. The CDR3 is 15 amino acids. V lost 5 bases, J lost 0 bases, and 5 bases stayed unmatched.

The CDR3 sequence is CASSDRGRYEQYF. Here the CDR3 DNA reads TGTGCCAGCAGTGACAGGGGGCGATACGAGCAGTACTTC. This chain links TRBV6-1 with TRBJ2-7, with 8 bases lining up with TRBD1. CDR3 size: 13 residues. After removal of 3 bases from V and 4 bases from J, the junction contained 2 bases not matched to a gene. Germline assignment: CDR1 MNHNS and CDR2 SASEGT.

This chain links TRBV5-4 with TRBJ1-1; maybe TRBD1 (5 bases). CDR3 length: 14 amino acids. Germline V gene data show CDR1 as SGHNT and CDR2 as YYREEE (reference sequence). Deletions cut 1 base from V and 1 base from J, with 8 bases between. The CDR3 here is CASSLPGTNTEAFF. CDR3 DNA: TGTGCCAGCAGCTTGCCAGGGACGAACACTGAAGCTTTCTTT.

CDR3 region: CASSWGGATYLYEQYF. In DNA, the CDR3 is TGTGCCAGCAGTTGGGGGGGAGCCACCTACCTCTACGAGCAGTACTTC. The chain has TRBV27 and TRBJ2-7; 7 bases fit TRBD2. Germline V gives CDR1 MNHEY, CDR2 SMNVEV (reference sequence). The CDR3 is made up of 16 amino acids. The J segment lost 3 bases and the V segment lost 4 bases, leaving 12 bases of the junction unmatched.

V and J are TRBV29-1 and TRBJ1-1; tentatively, D is TRBD1 (6 bases). The CDR3 is made up of 14 amino acids. Germline loops: CDR1 SQVTM, CDR2 ANQGSEA. V was trimmed by 6 bases and J by 1 base, leaving 15 bases between them. The CDR3, as DNA: TGCAGCGTCGAACGACCCAGGGGGAACACTGAAGCTTTCTTT. Translating gives CSVERPRGNTEAFF.

The chain uses TRBV5-1 and TRBJ2-7; no clear D gene. The CDR3 has 15 residues. CDR1 is SGHRS, CDR2 YFSETQ, per germline. The V and J ends lost 2 bases and 3 bases respectively, with 15 bases between them. CDR3 in DNA: TGCGCCAGCAGCTTCGATTTAGGAGTCCTCTACGAGCAGTACTTC. Translated: CASSFDLGVLYEQYF.

The rearrangement links TRBV7-9 to TRBJ1-5, with 10 bases aligning to TRBD1. The germline gives CDR1 SEHNR, CDR2 FQNEAQ (reference sequence). The CDR3 runs to 13 residues. V dropped 3 bases and J dropped 9; count of bases not matched to a gene: 2. In DNA, the CDR3 is TGTGCCAGCAGCTTGACAGGGGGCCTGCCCCAGCATTTT. Its translation is CASSLTGGLPQHF.

This clone showed up just once. The chain links TRBV2 to TRBJ2-3; TRBD1 matches at 10 bases. CDR3 length: 15 residues. Germline V gene sequence: CDR1 SNHLY, CDR2 FYNNEI. V lost 9 bases and J lost 0; bases outside the gene matches: 6. The CDR3 loop reads CARGTGATSTDTQYF. The CDR3 DNA reads as TGTGCCAGAGGGACAGGGGCGACGAGCACAGATACGCAGTATTTT.

The chain recombines TRBV2 with TRBJ2-2; no clear D. V lost 6 bases and J lost 8, with 7 bases in between. Per germline, CDR1 SNHLY and CDR2 FYNNEI. The CDR3 totals 11 residues. The CDR3 spells CASRGRGELFF. The CDR3 DNA is TGTGCCAGCAGGGGCAGGGGGGAGCTGTTTTTT.

V gene TRBV4-3 combines with J gene TRBJ2-5, with D perhaps TRBD2 (5 bases). Trimming took 1 base from V and 10 from J, leaving 16 bases between them. Germline CDR1 LGHNA, CDR2 YSLEER. The CDR3 has 14 amino acids. In nucleotides, the CDR3 is TGCGCCAGCAGCCAAGGAAGGAACAATCGGGGCCAGTACTTC. This encodes CASSQGRNNRGQYF.

This clone was observed once. This chain links TRBV10-3 with TRBJ1-5, with 9 bases that match TRBD1. There are 14 residues in the CDR3. Germline V gene sequence: CDR1 ENHRY, CDR2 SYGVKD. V was clipped by 4 bases and J by 6 bases; unmatched bases: 4. CDR3 amino acids: CAISGTGVGQPQHF. The CDR3 DNA reads TGTGCCATCAGTGGGACAGGGGTCGGTCAGCCCCAGCATTTT.

Concerning this clone itself: A much larger clone lies a single base off, so this may be a read error. The V gene is TRBV5-4, the J gene TRBJ2-7; unclear D gene. The CDR3 length is 12 residues. From germline, CDR1 is SGHNT and CDR2 YYREEE (reference sequence). V dropped 0 bases and J dropped 3 bases, with 4 bases sitting between them. CDR3 amino acids: CASSLEGYEQYF. Written as DNA, the CDR3 is TGTGCCAGCAGCTTGGAGGGCTACGAGCAGTACTTC.

The chain recombines TRBV18 with TRBJ2-7; 13 nucleotides line up with TRBD2. The CDR3 sequence is 16 residues long. The V segment lost 3 bases and the J segment 5 bases; nucleotides outside the gene matches: 7. Germline-derived CDR1 and CDR2 are KGHSH and LQKENI. CDR3 DNA: TGTGCCAGCTCACCCGGAACTAGCGGGAGGGCCGACGAGCAGTACTTC. Translated, it gives CASSPGTSGRADEQYF. The variable domain in full, with the rest retrieved from reference TRBV18 and TRBJ2-7, is NAGVMQNPRHLVRRRGQEARLRCSPMKGHSHVYWYRQLPEEGLKFMVYLQKENIIDESGMPKERFSAEFPKEGPSILRIQQVVRGDSAAYFCASSPGTSGRADEQYFGPGTRLTVT.

The gene calls are TRBV19 and TRBJ1-3; TRBD1 aligns across 8 bases. CDR3 length: 16 amino acids. V shed 7 bases and J 4 bases; nucleotides not matched to a gene: 12. Looked up from germline, CDR1 is LNHDA and CDR2 is SQIVND (reference sequence). The CDR3 spells CASTSNQGAKGNTIYF. The CDR3 nucleotides read TGTGCCAGTACCTCAAACCAGGGGGCTAAAGGAAACACCATATATTTT.

This rearrangement joins TRBV2 to TRBJ1-2; unclear D gene. From germline, CDR1 is SNHLY and CDR2 FYNNEI. This CDR3 comprises 14 residues. V dropped 0 bases and J dropped 5 bases, with 10 bases sitting between them. CDR3 in amino acids: CASSEARMSYGYTF. CDR3 nucleotide sequence: TGTGCCAGCAGTGAAGCGAGAATGTCGTATGGCTACACCTTC. The variable domain in full, with the rest retrieved from reference TRBV2 and TRBJ1-2, is EPEVTQTPSHQVTQMGQEVILRCVPISNHLYFYWYRQILGQKVEFLVSFYNNEISEKSEIFDDQFSVERPDGSNFTLKIRSTKLEDSAMYFCASSEARMSYGYTFGSGTRLTVV.